This T cell receptor (beta chain) was recovered during a study of blood T cell repertoires in COVID-19. TCRdb's table, derived via immunoSEQ multiplex PCR, lists solely in-frame clones and lacks some. This table has about 200,000 clones, 80% to 90% appearing once. The CDR3 covers 13 residues. Germline lookup yields CDR1 SEHNR and CDR2 FQNEAQ (reference sequence). V was clipped by 5 bases and J by 7 bases, with 14 bases between them. The chain combines TRBV7-9 with TRBJ1-2; D gene ambiguous. The sample consisted of PBMCs or T cells enriched from blood (not recorded which). This TCR derives from a middle-aged woman with acute COVID-19. CDR3 coding DNA: TGTGCCAGCAGCCCCCCTCGGGTGGGTGGCTACACCTTC. Protein sequence: CASSPPRVGGYTF.